This T cell receptor (beta chain) was profiled in a study of blood T cell repertoires in COVID-19. Study information: Sites in the United States, Italy and Spain provided acute and convalescent COVID-19 samples.

Sequencing was performed with immunoSEQ multiplex PCR; in TCRdb, only in-frame clones are kept and a portion is missing. The sample includes 150,000 to 200,000 clones, about 84% of them seen just once. Germline V lookup: CDR1 MNHEY, CDR2 SVGAGI. The CDR3 is made up of 12 amino acids. The V and J ends lost 7 bases and 1 base respectively, with 7 bases between them. J is TRBJ2-5 and V is TRBV6-5; D is unclear. What was sequenced was PBMCs or T cells enriched from blood (not recorded which). This clonotype was obtained from a man aged 40-49 years who had recovered from COVID-19. CDR3: CASTLPQETQYF. CDR3 sequence (DNA): TGTGCCAGCACACTGCCCCAAGAGACCCAGTACTTC.